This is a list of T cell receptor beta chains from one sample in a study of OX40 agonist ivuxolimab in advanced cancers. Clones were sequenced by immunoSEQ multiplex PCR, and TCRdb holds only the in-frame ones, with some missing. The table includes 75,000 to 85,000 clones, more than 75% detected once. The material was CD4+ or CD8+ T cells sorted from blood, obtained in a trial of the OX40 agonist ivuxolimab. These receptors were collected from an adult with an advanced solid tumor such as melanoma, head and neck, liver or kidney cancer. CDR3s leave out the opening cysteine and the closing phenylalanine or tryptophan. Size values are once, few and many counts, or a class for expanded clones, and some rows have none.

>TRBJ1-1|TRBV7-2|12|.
ASSLGGVNTEAF
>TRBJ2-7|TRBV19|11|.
ASSQQGSFEQY
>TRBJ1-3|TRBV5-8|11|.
ATTTGAGNTIY
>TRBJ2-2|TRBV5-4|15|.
ASSLGAGLARAGELF
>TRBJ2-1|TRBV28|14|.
ASVHRGSSSYNEQF
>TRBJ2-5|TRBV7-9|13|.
ASSPSGQGQETQY
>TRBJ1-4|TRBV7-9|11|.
ASSLQVVEKLF
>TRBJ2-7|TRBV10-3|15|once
ASKPSLSGTGWHEQY
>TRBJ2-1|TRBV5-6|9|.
ASSLDRNQF
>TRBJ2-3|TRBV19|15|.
ASSRTGSFSSTDTQY
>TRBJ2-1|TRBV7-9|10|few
ASSLVSLEQF
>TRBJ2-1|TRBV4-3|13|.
ASSPQSGGYNEQF
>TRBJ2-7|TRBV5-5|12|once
ASSETSGSYEQY
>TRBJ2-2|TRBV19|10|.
ASSPGAGELF
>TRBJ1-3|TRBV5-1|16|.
ASRFNPTVYGDGNTIY
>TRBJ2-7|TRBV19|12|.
ASSIRGEYYEQY
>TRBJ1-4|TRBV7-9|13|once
ASSLAATGSEKLF
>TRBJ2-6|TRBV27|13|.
ASSTYRAGANVLT
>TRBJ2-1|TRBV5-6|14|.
ASSLIGDPSYNEQF
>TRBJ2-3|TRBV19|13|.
ASSPTGLRGDTQY
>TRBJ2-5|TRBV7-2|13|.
ASSLVGQGIETQY
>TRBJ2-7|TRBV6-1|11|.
ATTLAGDYEQY
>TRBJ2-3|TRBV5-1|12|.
ASSLYEGIGTQY
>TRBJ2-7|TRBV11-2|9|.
ASSSLVGQY
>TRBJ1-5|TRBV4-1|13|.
ASSQAAREYQPQH
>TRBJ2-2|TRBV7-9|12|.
ASSSRGLTGELF
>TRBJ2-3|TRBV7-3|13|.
ASSFLAASTDTQY
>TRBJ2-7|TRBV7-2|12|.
ASSPAQDLNEQY
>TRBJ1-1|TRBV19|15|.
ASILGAVGQPNTEAF
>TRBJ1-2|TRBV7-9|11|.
ASSSRGDYGYT
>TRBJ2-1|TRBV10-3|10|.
AISQGIGEQF
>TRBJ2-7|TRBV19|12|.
ASSTGTPGREQY
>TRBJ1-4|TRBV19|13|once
ASTLGTSGDEKLF
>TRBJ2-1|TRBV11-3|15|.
ASSLTDGTSGGNEQF
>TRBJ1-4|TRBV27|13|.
ASTKIGATNEKLF
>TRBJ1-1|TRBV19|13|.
ASSSRDRLNTEAF
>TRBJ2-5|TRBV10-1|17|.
ASSESWTSGRALQETQY
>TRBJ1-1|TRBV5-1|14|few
ASSLAFGGANTEAF
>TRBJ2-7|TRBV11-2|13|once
ASSLSTSGGYEQY
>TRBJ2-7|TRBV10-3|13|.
AISDPGEGFREQY
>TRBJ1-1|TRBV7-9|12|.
ASSRGGENTEAF
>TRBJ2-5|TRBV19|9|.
ASRGQETQY
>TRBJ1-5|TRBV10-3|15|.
AISEYGGYVGNQPQH
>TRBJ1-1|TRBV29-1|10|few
SGGQLNTEAF
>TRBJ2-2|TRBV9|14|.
ASSSRTLGSAGELF
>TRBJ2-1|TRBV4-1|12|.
ASSPGTSPNEQF
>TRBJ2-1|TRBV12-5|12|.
ASGLLAGGGEQF
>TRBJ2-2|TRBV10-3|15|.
AISAPTSGANTGELF
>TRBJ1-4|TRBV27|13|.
ASSTTKGSNEKLF
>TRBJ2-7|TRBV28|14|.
ASSQVAGGGNREQY
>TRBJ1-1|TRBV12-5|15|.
ASGPRGLTGGTDEAF
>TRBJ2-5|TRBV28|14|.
ASSSPSGRGRETQY
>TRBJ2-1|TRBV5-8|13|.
ASSQRGMQVNEQF
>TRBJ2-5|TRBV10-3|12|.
AISDTLYQETQY
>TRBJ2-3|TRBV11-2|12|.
ASSLGTGTDTQY
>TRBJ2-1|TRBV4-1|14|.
ASSQDKRERSNEQF
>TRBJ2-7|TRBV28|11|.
ASSLRDGYEQY
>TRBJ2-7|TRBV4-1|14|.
ASSQDYGLAGGREY
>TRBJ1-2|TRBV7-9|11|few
ASSLARVAGYT